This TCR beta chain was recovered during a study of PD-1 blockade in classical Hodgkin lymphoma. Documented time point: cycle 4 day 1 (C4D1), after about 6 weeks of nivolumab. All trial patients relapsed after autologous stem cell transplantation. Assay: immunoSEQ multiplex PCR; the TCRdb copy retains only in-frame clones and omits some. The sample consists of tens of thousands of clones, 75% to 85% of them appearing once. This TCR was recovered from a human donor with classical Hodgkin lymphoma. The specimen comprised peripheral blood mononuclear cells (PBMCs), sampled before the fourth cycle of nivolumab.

The CDR3 here is CASSAQERGAYEQYF. The CDR3 bases are TGTGCCAGCAGCGCCCAAGAGAGGGGGGCCTACGAGCAGTACTTC. The chain uses TRBV5-4 and TRBJ2-7; either TRBD1 or TRBD2 may supply D (6 bases each). The CDR3 spans 15 residues. The germline V gene has CDR1 SGHNT and CDR2 YYREEE (reference sequence). Trimming left V 4 bases short and J 2 bases short, with 16 bases between.